These 7 T cell receptor beta chains share one sample of origin, sequenced in a study of Graves' ophthalmopathy and Graves' hyperthyroidism. Transcripts of RNA were the source for amplifying TCR beta CDR3 regions. HTBI primers primed a first-round RT-PCR, and a second-round multiplex PCR followed. TCRdb fed the multiplex PCR reads into MiXCR, producing one record per CDR3 protein. The data contain over 650,000 distinct CDR3 sequences, over 40% of them seen just once; the ten biggest clones take up over 2.5%. The sequencing sample was made of peripheral blood. These receptors were taken from an adult man with Graves' ophthalmopathy.

This clonotype was detected ten times or more. This sequence joins TRBV7-2 and TRBJ1-2; 9 nucleotides align to TRBD1. The CDR3 loop spans 16 amino acids. From germline, CDR1 is SGHTA and CDR2 FQGNSA. The V and J ends lost 4 bases and 4 bases, in that order; junction bases with no gene match: 10. CDR3 coding DNA: TGTGCCAGCAGCTCAAGTCCCGGGACAGGGTCCTATGGCTACACCTTC. This codes for CASSSSPGTGSYGYTF.

This clonotype was seen a handful of times. The V and J genes are TRBV20-1 and TRBJ1-1; 8 bases are a match to TRBD1. Germline V gene data show CDR1 as DFQATT and CDR2 as SNEGSKA (reference sequence). The CDR3 extends over 13 amino acids. CDR3 nucleotide sequence: TGCAGCGTGAAAAACAGGGGGAGCACTGAAGCTTTCTTT. This encodes CSVKNRGSTEAFF.

This clonotype was found a few times. The V and J genes are TRBV18 and TRBJ2-7; D unclear. The germline V gene has CDR1 KGHSH and CDR2 LQKENI. V lost 0 bases to trimming and J lost 2 bases, with 5 bases between them. This CDR3 region has 13 residues. CDR3 protein: CASSPPTPYEQYF. CDR3 DNA: TGTGCCAGCTCACCACCTACACCCTACGAGCAGTACTTC.

The J gene is TRBJ2-3, the V gene TRBV24-1; TRBD2 is a possible D gene (5 bases). The V end was cut by 9 bases, the J end by 4 bases, with 16 bases between. The CDR3 consists of 14 residues. Germline V gives CDR1 KGHDR, CDR2 SFDVKD. The CDR3 coding sequence is TGTGCCACCTCTAGCCCGAGTACCTCAGATACGCAGTATTTT. Protein product: CATSSPSTSDTQYF.

V and J are TRBV7-9 and TRBJ2-5; D is tentatively TRBD1 or TRBD2 (7 bases each). Germline values: CDR1 SEHNR, CDR2 FQNEAQ (reference sequence). With 5 bases removed from V and 6 bases from J, the gap between germline ends came to 28 bases. This CDR3 is built from 18 residues. The DNA for the CDR3 is TGTGCCAGCAGCCAAGAAGGGGGCAGGGGGGGCCTCGTCCAGACCCAGTACTTC. Translated: CASSQEGGRGGLVQTQYF.

Worth noting for this clonotype: A much larger clone lies one base from this, so it may be a read error. This chain connects TRBV7-9 to TRBJ1-2; D unclear. V lost 5 bases and J 10 bases, leaving 14 bases between the germline ends. The CDR3 has 12 amino acids. Germline-derived CDR1 and CDR2 are SEHNR and FQNEAQ (reference sequence). This CDR3 reads CASSPPAVDYTF. CDR3 DNA sequence: TGTGCCAGCAGCCCCCCCGCTGTAGACTACACCTTC.

Details on this clonotype: At one of its ends the junction is not consistent with the germline gene, which may arise from a read error. The rearrangement joins TRBV20-1 to TRBJ2-2; 7 nucleotides line up with TRBD1. Germline V gives CDR1 DFQATT, CDR2 SNEGSKA (reference sequence). The CDR3 covers 14 residues. The chain's CDR3 is CSAPAGGRTGELFF. The CDR3 coding sequence is TGCAGTGCCCCGGCAGGGGGTCGGACCGGGGAGTTGTTTTTT.